A selection of T cell receptor beta chains follows, all from one sample in a study of prognosis after radiotherapy for stage I lung cancer. TCRdb re-analysed the multiplex PCR reads in MiXCR, keeping a single row per CDR3 protein. The table records around 11,000 distinct CDR3 sequences, roughly half of them present only once. This material consisted of PBMCs, taken before or after stereotactic body radiation therapy (not recorded which). The receptors were gathered from a donor over 45 with non-small cell lung cancer. CDR3s include the opening cysteine and the closing phenylalanine or tryptophan. A D gene is named only where the DNA matches it firmly. Part of the rows lack a size; the others show once, few, many or a class for expanded clones.

CDR3 protein	CDR3 DNA	clone size	D gene	V gene	J gene
CASIVGLVSSGELFF	TGTGCCAGCATCGTGGGACTAGTCTCATCCGGGGAGCTGTTTTTT	medium-sized	TRBD2	TRBV12-3/TRBV12-4	TRBJ2-2
CASSVGLAGAAATGELFF	TGTGCCAGCAGCGTGGGACTAGCGGGGGCCGCAGCCACCGGGGAGCTGTTTTTT	medium-sized	TRBD2	TRBV9	TRBJ2-2
CASSLSGQGVYGYTF	TGCGCCAGCAGCTTGTCCGGACAGGGCGTCTATGGCTACACCTTC	NA	TRBD1	TRBV5-1	TRBJ1-2
CASSLRADQPQHF	TGTGCCAGCAGCCTACGGGCTGATCAGCCCCAGCATTTT	many	NA	TRBV7-2	TRBJ1-5
CASTGQSGELFF	TGCGCCAGCACAGGACAGTCCGGGGAGCTGTTTTTT	medium-sized	NA	TRBV5-1	TRBJ2-2
CASNPTVDSSYEQYF	TGTGCTAGCAACCCTACAGTGGACTCCTCCTACGAGCAGTACTTC	once	NA	TRBV7-2	TRBJ2-7
CASSATGAGNQPQHF	TGTGCCAGCAGCGCGACAGGGGCGGGCAATCAGCCCCAGCATTTT	medium-sized	TRBD1	TRBV27	TRBJ1-5
CASSSRVRGTGELFF	TGTGCCAGCAGTTCCCGGGTGAGAGGGACCGGGGAGCTGTTTTTT	NA	NA	TRBV9	TRBJ2-2
CASRTGGGETQYF	TGTGCCAGCAGGACAGGGGGCGGTGAGACCCAGTACTTC	medium-sized	TRBD1	TRBV27	TRBJ2-5
CASSPPGGNGYTF	TGTGCCAGCAGCCCCCCAGGGGGTAATGGCTACACCTTC	NA	TRBD1	TRBV7-9	TRBJ1-2
CASSLLAGGSREQYF	TGTGCCAGCAGCCTACTAGCGGGGGGGTCGAGAGAGCAGTACTTC	many	TRBD2	TRBV3-1	TRBJ2-7
CSSTLTGIVRPQHF	TGTTCCAGCACCCTGACAGGGATCGTTCGGCCCCAGCATTTT	NA	TRBD1	TRBV6-2/TRBV6-3	TRBJ1-5
CSAGGLRGRNYNEQFF	TGCAGTGCTGGGGGACTGAGAGGGAGGAATTACAATGAGCAGTTCTTC	NA	NA	TRBV20-1	TRBJ2-1
CASSSHGGQETQYF	TGTGCCAGCAGTTCCCATGGGGGGCAAGAGACCCAGTACTTC	many	NA	TRBV2	TRBJ2-5
CASRARTTITDTQYF	TGCGCCAGCAGGGCCAGGACTACTATCACAGATACGCAGTATTTT	NA	NA	TRBV5-1	TRBJ2-3
CASSYGTTSSYEQYF	TGCGCCAGCAGCTACGGGACTACCTCCTCCTACGAGCAGTACTTC	NA	TRBD2	TRBV5-1	TRBJ2-7
CASSLSRFNTIYF	TGTGCCAGCAGTTTATCTAGGTTCAACACCATATATTTT	NA	NA	TRBV12-3/TRBV12-4	TRBJ1-3
CASSVDYSRVGQETQYF	TGTGCCAGCAGCGTAGATTATTCGAGGGTGGGACAAGAGACCCAGTACTTC	few	NA	TRBV9	TRBJ2-5
CAWDGGSGSLGTQYF	TGTGCCTGGGATGGGGGTAGCGGGAGTCTTGGGACCCAGTACTTC	medium-sized	TRBD2	TRBV30	TRBJ2-5
CASSLRQGSGYTF	TGTGCCAGCAGTCTCCGACAGGGCTCTGGCTACACCTTC	many	TRBD1	TRBV6-1	TRBJ1-2
CASSLVARTGSGNTEAFF	TGTGCCAGCAGCTTAGTGGCGAGGACTGGGTCCGGAAACACTGAAGCCTTCTTT	NA	NA	TRBV7-9	TRBJ1-1
CASSLRDSGNTIYF	TGTGCCAGCAGCTTACGTGATTCCGGAAACACCATATATTTT	medium-sized	NA	TRBV7-8	TRBJ1-3
CASRTKGTEAFF	TGTGCCAGCAGGACAAAAGGCACTGAAGCTTTCTTT	medium-sized	NA	TRBV2	TRBJ1-1
CASSAQGTNEKLFF	TGTGCCAGCAGCGCACAGGGTACAAATGAAAAACTGTTTTTT	few	NA	TRBV5-4	TRBJ1-4
CASILGLAGGGETQYF	TGTGCCAGCATCCTGGGACTAGCGGGAGGCGGAGAGACCCAGTACTTC	many	TRBD2	TRBV11-2	TRBJ2-5
CASSPGTSHGTDTQYF	TGTGCCAGCAGCCCCGGGACTAGCCATGGCACAGATACGCAGTATTTT	NA	TRBD2	TRBV9	TRBJ2-3
CASSRQGNTGELFF	TGTGCCAGCAGCCGACAGGGGAACACCGGGGAGCTGTTTTTT	medium-sized	TRBD1	TRBV11-2	TRBJ2-2
CASSLGSNTEAFF	TGTGCCAGCAGCTTAGGTTCCAACACTGAAGCTTTCTTT	NA	NA	TRBV11-3	TRBJ1-1
CASSTLGLATYSGANVLTF	TGTGCCAGCAGTACCCTGGGACTAGCGACCTACTCTGGGGCCAACGTCCTGACTTTC	NA	TRBD2	TRBV6-2/TRBV6-3	TRBJ2-6
CSARPGRGNQETQYF	TGCAGTGCTAGACCCGGGCGTGGAAACCAAGAGACCCAGTACTTC	medium-sized	NA	TRBV20-1	TRBJ2-5
CASSVQGYTDTQYF	TGTGCCAGCAGCGTACAGGGATACACAGATACGCAGTATTTT	NA	NA	TRBV9	TRBJ2-3
CASSFQGVTKNIQYF	TGTGCCAGCAGCTTCCAGGGGGTAACCAAAAACATTCAGTACTTC	few	TRBD1	TRBV5-5	TRBJ2-4
CASSSHTELSSATQYF	TGTGCCAGCAGCTCGCATACAGAGCTGTCGTCTGCGACCCAGTACTTC	NA	NA	TRBV11-1	TRBJ2-5
CASSPSGQGTSNQPQHF	TGTGCCAGCAGTCCTTCAGGACAGGGGACTAGCAATCAGCCCCAGCATTTT	many	TRBD1	TRBV5-6	TRBJ1-5
CASQPVLDGKDTQYF	TGTGCTAGCCAGCCTGTCCTGGACGGAAAAGATACGCAGTATTTT	NA	NA	TRBV28	TRBJ2-3
CASSRSGPYLSPLHF	TGTGCCAGCAGTCGTTCGGGGCCCTATCTTTCACCCCTCCACTTT	NA	NA	TRBV6-1	TRBJ1-6
CASRAPLPNYNEQFF	TGTGCCAGCAGGGCACCGCTTCCCAACTACAATGAGCAGTTCTTC	NA	NA	TRBV6-1	TRBJ2-1
CASSVSPETQYF	TGTGCCAGCAGTGTTAGCCCTGAGACCCAGTACTTC	medium-sized	NA	TRBV6-1	TRBJ2-5
CSARPPGHSYEQYF	TGCAGTGCTAGGCCCCCGGGACACTCCTACGAGCAGTACTTC	NA	NA	TRBV20-1	TRBJ2-7
CASSELSEYGYTF	TGTGCCAGCAGTGAATTATCGGAGTATGGCTACACCTTC	medium-sized	NA	TRBV6-1	TRBJ1-2
CASAPGVSGTDTQYF	TGTGCCAGCGCCCCTGGGGTTAGCGGCACAGATACGCAGTATTTT	NA	NA	TRBV12-3/TRBV12-4	TRBJ2-3
CSASGLAGGRTYNEQFF	TGCAGTGCGTCGGGGCTAGCGGGAGGAAGAACCTACAATGAGCAGTTCTTC	many	TRBD2	TRBV20-1	TRBJ2-1
CASRSSYGYTF	TGTGCCAGCAGGAGTTCCTATGGCTACACCTTC	NA	NA	TRBV2	TRBJ1-2
CASSRGQGSYEQYF	TGTGCCAGCAGCCGAGGACAGGGTTCCTACGAGCAGTACTTC	medium-sized	TRBD1	TRBV4-2	TRBJ2-7
CASQGWGTDTQYF	TGTGCCAGCCAGGGTTGGGGCACAGATACGCAGTATTTT	NA	NA	TRBV12-3/TRBV12-4	TRBJ2-3
CASSRTSGADTQYF	TGTGCCAGCAGCCGGACTAGCGGCGCAGATACGCAGTATTTT	medium-sized	TRBD2	TRBV7-3	TRBJ2-3
CASSPRQGYNEQFF	TGTGCCAGCAGCCCTCGACAGGGCTACAATGAGCAGTTCTTC	medium-sized	TRBD1	TRBV9	TRBJ2-1
CASSVQGGSGNTIYF	TGTGCCAGCAGCGTACAGGGAGGCTCTGGAAACACCATATATTTT	many	NA	TRBV7-2	TRBJ1-3
CASRPRDRVYSGYTF	TGTGCCAGCAGACCCCGGGACAGGGTCTATTCTGGCTACACCTTC	NA	TRBD1	TRBV11-3	TRBJ1-2